Detailed here is one TCR beta chain. The CDR3 runs to 16 residues. The V and J ends lost 3 bases and 5 bases, in that order; junction bases with no gene match: 9. Germline V CDR1 and CDR2: WNHNN, SYGVQD (reference sequence). This entry is derived from a study of identical twins. TCRdb itself ran the 5' RACE reads through MiXCR, one entry per CDR3 protein. The sample carries roughly 490,000 distinct CDR3 sequences, 14% recorded once. These data were likewise used in another study, on yellow fever vaccine responses in identical twins.

The J gene is TRBJ2-1, the V gene TRBV10-1; 8 bases align to TRBD2. The TCR was taken from a young woman in good health. Sequencing was performed on CD4+ T cells sorted from blood. The CDR3 bases are TGCGCCAGCAGTGACTTTGGTAGCGGGATTGACAATGAGCAGTTCTTC. Translation gives CASSDFGSGIDNEQFF.